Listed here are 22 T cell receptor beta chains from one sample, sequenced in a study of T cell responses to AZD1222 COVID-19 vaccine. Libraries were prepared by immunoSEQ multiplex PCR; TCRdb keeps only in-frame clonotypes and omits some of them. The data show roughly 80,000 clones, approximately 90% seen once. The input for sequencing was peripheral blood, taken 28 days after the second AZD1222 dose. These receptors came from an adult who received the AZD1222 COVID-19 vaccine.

The CDR3 loop is CASSRTGRYGYTF. CDR3 nucleotides: TGTGCCAGCAGTCGGACAGGGAGGTATGGCTACACCTTC. The genes are TRBV12-3 or TRBV12-4 and TRBJ1-2; 8 nucleotides line up with TRBD1. This CDR3 contains 13 residues. V dropped 5 bases and J dropped 5; count of bases not matched to a gene: 4.

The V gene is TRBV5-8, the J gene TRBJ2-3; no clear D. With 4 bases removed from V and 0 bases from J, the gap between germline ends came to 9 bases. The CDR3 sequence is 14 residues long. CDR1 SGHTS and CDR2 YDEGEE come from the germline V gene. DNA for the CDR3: TGTGCCAGCAGCCAGGTGAGGAGCACAGATACGCAGTATTTT. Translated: CASSQVRSTDTQYF.

The CDR3 spells CASRKTGFYGYTF. In DNA form, the CDR3 reads TGTGCCAGCAGAAAGACAGGTTTCTATGGCTACACCTTC. The J gene is TRBJ1-2, the V gene TRBV6-5, with D possibly TRBD1 on 6 matching bases. Germline CDR1 is MNHEY and CDR2 is SVGAGI. V gave up 6 bases and J gave up 4 bases, with 12 bases separating them. The CDR3 is 13 residues long.

CDR3 sequence reads: CATGSSPYEQYF. CDR3 in DNA: TGTGCGACTGGGAGTTCCCCTTACGAGCAGTACTTC. The rearrangement uses TRBV28 and TRBJ2-7, with D perhaps matching TRBD2 (5 bases). The CDR3 contains 12 residues. Germline V gene lookup returns CDR1 MDHEN and CDR2 SYDVKM.

The CDR3 reads CSSHLLTSGATDTQYF. The CDR3 bases are TGCAGCTCCCACCTTTTGACTAGCGGGGCCACAGATACGCAGTATTTT. This chain joins TRBV29-1 and TRBJ2-3; TRBD2 matches 11 bases. The CDR3 is made up of 16 amino acids. Germline loops: CDR1 SQVTM, CDR2 ANQGSEA. After removal of 8 bases from V and 2 bases from J, the junction contained 12 bases not matched to a gene.

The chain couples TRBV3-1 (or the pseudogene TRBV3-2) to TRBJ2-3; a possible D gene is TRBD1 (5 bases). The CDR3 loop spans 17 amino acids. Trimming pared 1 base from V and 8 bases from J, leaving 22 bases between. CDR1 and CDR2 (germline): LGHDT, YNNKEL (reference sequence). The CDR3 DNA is TGTGCCAGCAGCCAAGTAAGGGGCTTGAGCGTTGTCCGTACGCAGTATTTT. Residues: CASSQVRGLSVVRTQYF.

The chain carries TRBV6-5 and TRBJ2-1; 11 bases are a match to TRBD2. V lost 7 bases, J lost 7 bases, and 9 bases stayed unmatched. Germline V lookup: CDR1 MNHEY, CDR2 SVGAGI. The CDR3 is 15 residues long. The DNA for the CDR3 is TGTGCCAGCACCAGAGTAGCGGGAGGGCGAAATGAGCAGTTCTTC. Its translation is CASTRVAGGRNEQFF.

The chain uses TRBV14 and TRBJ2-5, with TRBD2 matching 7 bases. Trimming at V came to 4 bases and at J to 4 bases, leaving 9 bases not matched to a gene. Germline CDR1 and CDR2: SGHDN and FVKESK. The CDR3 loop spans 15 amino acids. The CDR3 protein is CASSRKRTRAETQYF. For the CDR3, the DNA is TGTGCCAGCAGCCGAAAGAGGACTAGAGCAGAGACCCAGTACTTC.

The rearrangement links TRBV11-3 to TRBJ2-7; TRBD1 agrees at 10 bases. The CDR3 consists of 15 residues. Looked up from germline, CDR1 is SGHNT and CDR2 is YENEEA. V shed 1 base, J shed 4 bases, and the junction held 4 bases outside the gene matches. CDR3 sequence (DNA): TGTGCCAGCAGCTTAGCGGGACAGGGGACTTACGAGCAGTACTTC. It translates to CASSLAGQGTYEQYF.

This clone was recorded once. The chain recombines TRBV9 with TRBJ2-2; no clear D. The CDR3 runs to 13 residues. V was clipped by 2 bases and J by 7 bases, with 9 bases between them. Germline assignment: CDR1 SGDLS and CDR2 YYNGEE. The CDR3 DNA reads TGTGCCAGCAGCGTGGATCATATCGGGGAGCTGTTTTTT. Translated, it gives CASSVDHIGELFF.

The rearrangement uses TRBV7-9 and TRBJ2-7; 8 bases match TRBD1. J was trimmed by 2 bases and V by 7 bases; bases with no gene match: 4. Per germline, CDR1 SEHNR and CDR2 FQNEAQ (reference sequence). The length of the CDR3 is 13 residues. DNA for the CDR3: TGTGCCAGCATCCCGACAGGGGCCTACGAGCAGTACTTC. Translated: CASIPTGAYEQYF.

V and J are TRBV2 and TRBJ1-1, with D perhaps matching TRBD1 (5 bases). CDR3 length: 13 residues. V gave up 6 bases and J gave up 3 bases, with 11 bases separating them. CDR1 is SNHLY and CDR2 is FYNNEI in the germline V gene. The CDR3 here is CASSEGSDTEAFF. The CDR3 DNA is TGTGCCAGCAGCGAGGGGTCGGACACTGAAGCTTTCTTT.

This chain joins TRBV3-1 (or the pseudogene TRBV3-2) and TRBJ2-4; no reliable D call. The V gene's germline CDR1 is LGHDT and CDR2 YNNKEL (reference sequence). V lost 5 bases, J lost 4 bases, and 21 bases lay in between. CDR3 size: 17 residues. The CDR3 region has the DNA TGTGCCAGCAGCTTGAGAGATCCCATTTGCAAAAAAAACATTCAGTACTTC. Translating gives CASSLRDPICKKNIQYF.

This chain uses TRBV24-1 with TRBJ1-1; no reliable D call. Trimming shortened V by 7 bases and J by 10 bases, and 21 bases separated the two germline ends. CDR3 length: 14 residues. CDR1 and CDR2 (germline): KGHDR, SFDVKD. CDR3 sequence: CATSPTRDGMGAFF. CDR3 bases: TGTGCCACCAGCCCCACCAGAGACGGTATGGGAGCTTTCTTT.

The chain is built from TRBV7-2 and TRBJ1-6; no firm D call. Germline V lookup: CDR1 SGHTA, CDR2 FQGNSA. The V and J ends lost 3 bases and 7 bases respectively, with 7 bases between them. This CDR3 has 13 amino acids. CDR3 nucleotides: TGTGCCAGCAGCTTCGGGATCAATTCACCCCTCCACTTT. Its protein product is CASSFGINSPLHF. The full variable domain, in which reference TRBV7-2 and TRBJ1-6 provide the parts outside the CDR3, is GAGVSQSPSNKVTEKGKDVELRCDPISGHTALYWYRQSLGQGLEFLIYFQGNSAPDKSGLPSDRFSAERTGGSVSTLTIQRTQQEDSAVYLCASSFGINSPLHFGNGTRLTVT.

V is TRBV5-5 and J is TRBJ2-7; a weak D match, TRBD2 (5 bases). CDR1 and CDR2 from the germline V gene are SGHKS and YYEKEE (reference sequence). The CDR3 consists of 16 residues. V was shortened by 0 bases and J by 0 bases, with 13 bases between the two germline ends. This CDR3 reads CASSLVPGSISYEQYF. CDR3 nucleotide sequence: TGTGCCAGCAGCTTGGTTCCGGGATCGATCTCCTACGAGCAGTACTTC. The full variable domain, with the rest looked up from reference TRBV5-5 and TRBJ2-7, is DAGVTQSPTHLIKTRGQQVTLRCSPISGHKSVSWYQQVLGQGPQFIFQYYEKEERGRGNFPDRFSARQFPNYSSELNVNALLLGDSALYLCASSLVPGSISYEQYFGPGTRLTVT.

CDR3 residues: CASSIGGASTYEQYF. Written as DNA, the CDR3 is TGTGCCAGTAGTATAGGGGGGGCCTCTACCTACGAGCAGTACTTC. The chain links TRBV19 to TRBJ2-7; D is possibly TRBD1 or TRBD2 (6 bases each). This CDR3 has 15 residues. Germline V lookup: CDR1 LNHDA, CDR2 SQIVND (reference sequence). With 1 base removed from V and 2 bases from J, the gap between germline ends came to 12 bases.

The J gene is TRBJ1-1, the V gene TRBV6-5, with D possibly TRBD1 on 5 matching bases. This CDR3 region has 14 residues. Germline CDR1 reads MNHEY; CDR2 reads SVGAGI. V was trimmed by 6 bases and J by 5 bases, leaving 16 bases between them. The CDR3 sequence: CASSPAPGGTEAFF. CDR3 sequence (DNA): TGTGCCAGCAGCCCGGCCCCCGGGGGTACTGAAGCTTTCTTT.

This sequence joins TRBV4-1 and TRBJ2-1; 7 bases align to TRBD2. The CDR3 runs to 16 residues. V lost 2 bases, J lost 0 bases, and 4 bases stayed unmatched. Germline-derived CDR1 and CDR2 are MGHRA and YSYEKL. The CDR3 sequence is CASSQPTSSSYNEQFF. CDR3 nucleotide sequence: TGCGCCAGCAGCCAACCGACTAGCAGCTCCTACAATGAGCAGTTCTTC.

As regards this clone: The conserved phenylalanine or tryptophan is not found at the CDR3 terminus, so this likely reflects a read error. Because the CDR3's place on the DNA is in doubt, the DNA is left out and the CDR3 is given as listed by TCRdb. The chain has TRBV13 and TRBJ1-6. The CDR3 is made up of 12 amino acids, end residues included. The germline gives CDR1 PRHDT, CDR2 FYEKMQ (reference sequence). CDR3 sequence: CASSLGETSILL.

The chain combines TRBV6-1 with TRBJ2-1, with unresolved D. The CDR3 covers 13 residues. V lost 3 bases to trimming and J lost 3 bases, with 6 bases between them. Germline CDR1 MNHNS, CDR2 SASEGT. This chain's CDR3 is CASSEAGYNEQFF. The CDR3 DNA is TGTGCCAGCAGTGAGGCAGGCTACAATGAGCAGTTCTTC.

The CDR3 DNA sequence: TGTGCCAGCAGTTACGGATCCAGGTTGGAGCCCTATGGCTACACCTTC. This codes for CASSYGSRLEPYGYTF. J is TRBJ1-2 and V is TRBV6-7; D not certain. TRBV6-7 is flagged as an ORF with uncertain function. CDR3 length equals 16 residues. V lost 2 bases, J lost 4 bases, and 17 bases lay in between.